The entry below gives a single T cell receptor (beta chain) sequence along with its context. Participants were placed into cohorts based on the clinical history they reported. Cohort 3 donors were reported recovered after two negative PCRs, clearance, or symptom resolution. In the authors' methods: It was from reference gene primer amplification that nucleated cell counts were estimated. The protocol was immunoSEQ multiplex PCR, while the TCRdb copy is restricted to in-frame clones and leaves out a portion. D and trimming come from the DNA, and the V and J calls and clone size come from that table. The profile shows 150,000 to 200,000 clones, 80% of them singletons. The germline CDR1 and CDR2 sequences are MNHEY and SVGEGT. The CDR3 contains 15 residues. With V trimmed by 2 bases and J by 2 bases, 5 bases remained unmatched. The data belong to a study of blood T cell repertoires in COVID-19. On the study more broadly: T cells, B-cell-depleted T cells, or PBMCs provided the cDNA or gDNA that served as material.

The chain has TRBV6-2 or TRBV6-3 and TRBJ1-1; 7 positions match TRBD1. The sample was PBMCs or T cells enriched from blood (not recorded which). The source is a woman aged 60-75 years who had recovered from COVID-19. CDR3 nucleotide sequence: TGTGCCAGCAGTTACGGGGACAGAAGAAACACTGAAGCTTTCTTT. Protein product: CASSYGDRRNTEAFF.